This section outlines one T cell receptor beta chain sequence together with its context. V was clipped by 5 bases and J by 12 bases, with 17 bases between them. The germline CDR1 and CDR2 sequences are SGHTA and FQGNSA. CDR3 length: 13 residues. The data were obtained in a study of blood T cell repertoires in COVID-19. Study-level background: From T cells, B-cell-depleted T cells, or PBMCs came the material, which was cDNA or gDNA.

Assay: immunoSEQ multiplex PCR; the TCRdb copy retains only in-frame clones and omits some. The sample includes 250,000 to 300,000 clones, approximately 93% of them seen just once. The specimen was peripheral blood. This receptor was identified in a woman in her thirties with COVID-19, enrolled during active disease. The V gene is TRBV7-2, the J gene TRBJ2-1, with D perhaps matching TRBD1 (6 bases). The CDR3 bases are TGTGCCAGCAGCCTAGAGGGGGAAGCGAGGCAGTTCTTC. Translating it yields CASSLEGEARQFF.